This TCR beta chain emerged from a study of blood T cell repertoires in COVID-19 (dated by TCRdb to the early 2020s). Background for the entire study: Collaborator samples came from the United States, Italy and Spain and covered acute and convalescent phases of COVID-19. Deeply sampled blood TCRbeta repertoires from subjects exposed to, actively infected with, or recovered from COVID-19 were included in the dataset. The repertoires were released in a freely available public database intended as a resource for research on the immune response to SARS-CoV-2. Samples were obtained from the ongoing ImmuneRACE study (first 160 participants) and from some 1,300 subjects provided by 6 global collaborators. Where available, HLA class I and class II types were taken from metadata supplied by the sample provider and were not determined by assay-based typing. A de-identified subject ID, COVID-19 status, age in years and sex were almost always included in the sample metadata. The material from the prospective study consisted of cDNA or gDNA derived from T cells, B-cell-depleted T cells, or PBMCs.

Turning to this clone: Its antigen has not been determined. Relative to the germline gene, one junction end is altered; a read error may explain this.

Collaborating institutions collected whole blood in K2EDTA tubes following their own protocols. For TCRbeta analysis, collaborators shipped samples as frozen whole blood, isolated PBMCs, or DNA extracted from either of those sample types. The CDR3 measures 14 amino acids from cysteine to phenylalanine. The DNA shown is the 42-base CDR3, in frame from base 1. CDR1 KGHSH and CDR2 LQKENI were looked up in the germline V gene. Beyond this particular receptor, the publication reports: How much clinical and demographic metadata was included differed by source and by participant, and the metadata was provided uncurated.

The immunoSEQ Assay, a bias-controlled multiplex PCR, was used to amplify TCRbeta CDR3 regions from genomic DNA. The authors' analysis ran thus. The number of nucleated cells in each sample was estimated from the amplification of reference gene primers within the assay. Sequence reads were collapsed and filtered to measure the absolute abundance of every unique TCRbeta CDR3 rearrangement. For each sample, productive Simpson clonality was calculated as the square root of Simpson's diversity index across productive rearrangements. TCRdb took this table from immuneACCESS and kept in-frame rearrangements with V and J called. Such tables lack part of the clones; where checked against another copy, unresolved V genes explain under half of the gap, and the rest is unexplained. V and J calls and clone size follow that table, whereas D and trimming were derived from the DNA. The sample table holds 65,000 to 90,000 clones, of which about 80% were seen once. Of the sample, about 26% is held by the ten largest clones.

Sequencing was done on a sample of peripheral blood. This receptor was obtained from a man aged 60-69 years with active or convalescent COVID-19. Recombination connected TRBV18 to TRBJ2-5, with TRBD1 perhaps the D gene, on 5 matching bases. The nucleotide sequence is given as TGTGCCAGCGCAACTACAGGATTACAAGGGACCCAGTACTTC. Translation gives CASATTGLQGTQYF.